This T cell receptor (beta chain) appears in the sequencing data of a study of blood T cell repertoires in COVID-19. Study details: The cDNA or gDNA used as material had been derived from T cells, B-cell-depleted T cells, or PBMCs.

Per germline, CDR1 MDHEN and CDR2 SYDVKM. V gave up 2 bases and J gave up 4 bases, with 3 bases separating them. The CDR3 extends over 12 amino acids. Per the original methods: Scientists estimated how many nucleated cells there were by amplifying reference gene primers. Some clones are missing from TCRdb's copy, which holds only in-frame ones; the method was immunoSEQ multiplex PCR. V, J and clone size derive from that table, while D and trimming were established from the DNA sequence. The table includes over 90,000 clones, 82% detected once. The sample taken for sequencing was peripheral blood. This clonotype was sampled from a man in his forties or fifties with active or convalescent COVID-19. This chain links TRBV28 with TRBJ1-3, with D unresolved. This CDR3 reads CASSLEGNTIYF. CDR3 coding DNA: TGTGCCAGCAGTTTAGAGGGAAACACCATATATTTT.